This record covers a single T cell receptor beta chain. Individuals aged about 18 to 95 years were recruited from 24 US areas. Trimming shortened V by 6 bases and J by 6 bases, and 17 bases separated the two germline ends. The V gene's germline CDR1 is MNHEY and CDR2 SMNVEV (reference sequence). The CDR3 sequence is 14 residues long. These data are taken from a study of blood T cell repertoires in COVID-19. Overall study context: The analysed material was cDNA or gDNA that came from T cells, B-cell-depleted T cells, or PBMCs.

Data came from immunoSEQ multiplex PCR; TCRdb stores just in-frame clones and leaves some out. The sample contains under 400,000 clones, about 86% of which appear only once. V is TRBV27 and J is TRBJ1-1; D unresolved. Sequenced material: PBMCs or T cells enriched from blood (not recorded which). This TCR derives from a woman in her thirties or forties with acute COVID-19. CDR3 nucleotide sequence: TGTGCCAGCAGATTCCGGGAGAAATCTTCTGAAGCTTTCTTT. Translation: CASRFREKSSEAFF.